The rows below give T cell receptor beta chains drawn from one sample of a study of identical twins. TCRdb independently ran MiXCR on the 5' RACE reads; one entry per CDR3 protein. The profile covers fewer than 900,000 distinct CDR3 sequences, with 21% appearing a single time and roughly 4% taken by the ten largest. A further study also used this sample, focusing on T cells expressing NK-cell markers.

Sequenced input: PBMCs. Receptor source: a woman in her late teens or twenties in good health. CDR3s include the opening cysteine and the closing phenylalanine or tryptophan. A D gene is named only where the DNA matches it firmly. Size tells how often a clone was seen (once, few, many) or the class of an expanded clone, and some rows leave it out.

J: TRBJ2-7; V: TRBV25-1; size: few; D: TRBD2; CDR3: CASSESSGPPYEQYF; DNA: TGTGCCAGCAGTGAATCTAGCGGGCCACCCTACGAGCAGTACTTC
J: TRBJ2-1; V: TRBV6-5; size: many; D: .; CDR3: CASSSSPGTGDFNEQFF; DNA: .
J: TRBJ2-4; V: TRBV5-1; size: .; D: .; CDR3: CASSLGPARFTTKNIQYF; DNA: TGCGCCAGCAGCTTGGGTCCTGCTCGCTTTACGACCAAAAACATTCAGTACTTC
J: TRBJ1-4; V: TRBV29-1; size: few; D: .; CDR3: CSVEDRGANEKLFF; DNA: TGCAGCGTTGAAGACAGGGGCGCTAATGAAAAACTGTTTTTT
J: TRBJ2-1; V: TRBV12-3/TRBV12-4; size: many; D: TRBD2; CDR3: CASSLGFSGGAYEQFF; DNA: TGTGCCAGCAGTTTAGGATTTAGCGGGGGGGCATATGAGCAGTTCTTC
J: TRBJ2-7; V: TRBV7-9; size: few; D: .; CDR3: CASSSSGGLYEQYF; DNA: TGTGCCAGCAGCTCTAGTGGGGGCCTCTACGAGCAGTACTTC
J: TRBJ2-2; V: TRBV7-2; size: few; D: .; CDR3: CASSIRRVMSTGELFF; DNA: TGTGCCAGCAGCATACGGCGGGTCATGAGCACCGGGGAGCTGTTTTTT
J: TRBJ2-1; V: TRBV12-3/TRBV12-4; size: .; D: TRBD2; CDR3: CASSLGPGVSSGRPPVHKIDEQFF; DNA: TGTGCCAGCAGTTTGGGGCCGGGAGTTTCTAGCGGGAGACCGCCGGTACACAAGATCGATGAGCAGTTCTTC
J: TRBJ2-3; V: TRBV5-1; size: .; D: .; CDR3: CASSAPQARTDTQYF; DNA: TGCGCCAGCAGCGCCCCCCAAGCCCGCACAGATACGCAGTATTTT
J: TRBJ2-3; V: TRBV5-1; size: .; D: .; CDR3: CASSPESGAQYF; DNA: TGCGCCAGCAGCCCCGAATCCGGTGCGCAGTATTTT
J: TRBJ2-3; V: TRBV20-1; size: few; D: .; CDR3: CSARAWSSDYIFTDTQYF; DNA: TGCAGTGCTAGGGCATGGAGCTCAGACTATATCTTCACAGATACGCAGTATTTT
J: TRBJ2-7; V: TRBV13; size: few; D: .; CDR3: CASSPPGPAMGSYEQYF; DNA: TGTGCCAGCAGCCCGCCGGGACCCGCTATGGGCTCCTACGAGCAGTACTTC
J: TRBJ2-1; V: TRBV5-1; size: few; D: .; CDR3: CASSHRDWYNEQFF; DNA: TGCGCCAGCAGCCACCGTGATTGGTACAATGAGCAGTTCTTC
J: TRBJ2-7; V: TRBV5-4; size: few; D: TRBD2; CDR3: CASSTGDYGRYEQYF; DNA: TGTGCCAGCAGCACCGGGGACTACGGTCGGTACGAGCAGTACTTC
J: TRBJ2-3; V: TRBV9; size: .; D: .; CDR3: CASSTRQSTDTQYF; DNA: TGTGCCAGCAGCACCCGACAGAGCACAGATACGCAGTATTTT
J: TRBJ1-1; V: TRBV12-3/TRBV12-4; size: few; D: .; CDR3: CASNLPVGLGNTEAFF; DNA: TGTGCCAGCAATCTACCCGTGGGGTTAGGGAACACTGAAGCTTTCTTT
J: TRBJ2-2; V: TRBV5-5; size: few; D: .; CDR3: CASSFYSEANTGELFF; DNA: TGTGCCAGCAGTTTCTACAGCGAAGCGAACACCGGGGAGCTGTTTTTT
J: TRBJ2-1; V: TRBV14; size: .; D: .; CDR3: CASSQGLVRNEQFF; DNA: TGTGCCAGCAGCCAAGGGTTGGTCCGCAATGAGCAGTTCTTC
J: TRBJ2-1; V: TRBV10-3; size: few; D: TRBD2; CDR3: CAISESALAGGPGEQFF; DNA: TGTGCCATCAGTGAGTCGGCACTAGCGGGGGGGCCGGGTGAGCAGTTCTTC
J: TRBJ2-1; V: TRBV4-1; size: .; D: TRBD2; CDR3: CASSPLAGGKYNEQFF; DNA: TGCGCCAGCAGCCCTCTAGCGGGGGGGAAATACAATGAGCAGTTCTTC
J: TRBJ1-2; V: TRBV5-6; size: few; D: TRBD1; CDR3: CASSLQGFDYGYTF; DNA: TGTGCCAGCAGCCTACAGGGGTTCGACTATGGCTACACCTTC
J: TRBJ2-7; V: TRBV6-5; size: many; D: .; CDR3: CASSYTQARGYEQYF; DNA: TGTGCCAGCAGTTACACACAGGCAAGGGGTTACGAGCAGTACTTC
J: TRBJ1-1; V: TRBV5-1; size: .; D: .; CDR3: CASSLGPGVNTEAFF; DNA: TGCGCCAGCAGCTTGGGCCCAGGGGTGAACACTGAAGCTTTCTTT
J: TRBJ2-3; V: TRBV5-1; size: many; D: TRBD2; CDR3: CASSLGASGTATQYF; DNA: TGCGCCAGCAGCTTGGGCGCTAGCGGGACTGCTACGCAGTATTTT
J: TRBJ2-5; V: TRBV5-1; size: .; D: .; CDR3: CASSLAGTYGETQYF; DNA: TGCGCCAGCAGCTTGGCCGGTACCTATGGAGAGACCCAGTACTTC
J: TRBJ2-5; V: TRBV7-2; size: .; D: TRBD1; CDR3: CASSIRQGQETQYF; DNA: TGTGCCAGCAGCATAAGACAGGGGCAGGAGACCCAGTACTTC
J: TRBJ2-7; V: TRBV20-1; size: few; D: TRBD1; CDR3: CSASPLWLGGGYEQYF; DNA: TGCAGTGCTAGTCCCTTGTGGTTAGGGGGCGGTTACGAGCAGTACTTC
J: TRBJ2-1; V: TRBV7-2; size: .; D: .; CDR3: CASSLMGNSYNEQFF; DNA: TGTGCCAGCAGCTTAATGGGAAACAGTTACAATGAGCAGTTCTTC
J: TRBJ2-2; V: TRBV12-3/TRBV12-4; size: many; D: .; CDR3: CASSLSGSGELFF; DNA: TGTGCCAGCAGTTTATCTGGTTCCGGGGAGCTGTTTTTT
J: TRBJ2-5; V: TRBV12-3/TRBV12-4; size: many; D: .; CDR3: CASSSVETQYF; DNA: TGTGCCAGCAGTTCGGTGGAGACCCAGTACTTC
J: TRBJ2-7; V: TRBV2; size: .; D: .; CDR3: CASHSGRPPYEQYF; DNA: TGTGCCAGCCACAGCGGAAGACCTCCCTACGAGCAGTACTTC
J: TRBJ2-5; V: TRBV12-3/TRBV12-4; size: few; D: TRBD2; CDR3: CASSLVAGGPGETQYF; DNA: TGTGCCAGCAGTTTGGTAGCGGGAGGGCCTGGGGAGACCCAGTACTTC
J: TRBJ2-1; V: TRBV20-1; size: few; D: TRBD1; CDR3: CSATRADRAVFRDEQFF; DNA: TGCAGTGCTACCAGAGCCGACAGGGCGGTCTTTAGGGATGAGCAGTTCTTC
J: TRBJ1-3; V: TRBV5-5; size: .; D: .; CDR3: CASTGSSGNTIYF; DNA: TGTGCCAGCACCGGAAGCTCTGGAAACACCATATATTTT
J: TRBJ1-1; V: TRBV7-2; size: .; D: .; CDR3: CASSPRLGSTEAFF; DNA: TGTGCCAGCAGCCCCCGCCTGGGGTCCACTGAAGCTTTCTTT
J: TRBJ1-2; V: TRBV6-1; size: few; D: TRBD1; CDR3: CASRRPDRGRAGYTF; DNA: TGTGCCAGCAGACGGCCCGACAGGGGTAGGGCTGGCTACACCTTC
J: TRBJ1-2; V: TRBV10-3; size: .; D: TRBD1; CDR3: CAISEDRELYGYTF; DNA: TGTGCCATCAGTGAGGACAGGGAACTCTATGGCTACACCTTC
J: TRBJ2-7; V: TRBV5-1; size: .; D: TRBD2; CDR3: CASSRSGEAGVYEQYF; DNA: TGCGCCAGCAGCCGCTCAGGGGAAGCGGGGGTATACGAGCAGTACTTC
J: TRBJ2-1; V: TRBV3-1; size: .; D: TRBD2; CDR3: CASGGDGYNEQFF; DNA: TGTGCCAGCGGGGGGGACGGGTACAATGAGCAGTTCTTC
J: TRBJ2-1; V: TRBV20-1; size: .; D: .; CDR3: CSAEVPRGATYNEQFF; DNA: TGCAGTGCTGAGGTCCCCCGGGGTGCGACCTACAATGAGCAGTTCTTC
J: TRBJ2-2; V: TRBV5-1; size: .; D: TRBD1; CDR3: CAGRTGPNTGELFF; DNA: TGCGCCGGACGGACAGGGCCGAACACCGGGGAGCTGTTTTTT
J: TRBJ2-6; V: TRBV20-1; size: .; D: .; CDR3: CSASGSGANVLTF; DNA: TGCAGTGCGTCGGGGTCTGGGGCCAACGTCCTGACTTTC
J: TRBJ2-1; V: TRBV4-2; size: .; D: .; CDR3: CASSQAGEGANEQFF; DNA: TGTGCCAGCAGCCAAGCGGGAGAGGGGGCCAATGAGCAGTTCTTC
J: TRBJ2-3; V: TRBV20-1; size: few; D: .; CDR3: CSARAGPSTDTQYF; DNA: TGCAGTGCTAGAGCGGGACCCAGCACAGATACGCAGTATTTT
J: TRBJ2-1; V: TRBV6-1; size: few; D: TRBD2; CDR3: CASSPRLAGEFNNEQFF; DNA: TGTGCCAGCAGTCCCCGGCTAGCGGGAGAGTTCAACAATGAGCAGTTCTTC